This T cell receptor (beta chain) was retrieved from a study of cytomegalovirus exposure and HLA in healthy donors. At the level of the study: In terms of ancestry, the Caucasian-associated cluster contained roughly 81% of the roughly 360 genotyped donors.

A remark on this clone: As yet, its antigen is unknown.

PCR used 60 Vbeta primers and 13 Jbeta primers. Some clones are missing from TCRdb's copy, which holds only in-frame ones; the method was immunoSEQ multiplex PCR. The sample consists of hundreds of thousands of clones, roughly 83% of them appearing once. Overall study findings and caveats: Confirmation was obtained in vitro that a few CMV-associated chains are specific for CMV antigens. TCR beta V- and J-gene trimming was later associated with a missense DCLRE1C variant.

The CDR3 runs to 14 residues. Per the germline V gene, CDR1 is MNHEY and CDR2 is SVGAGI. Trimming took 2 bases from V and 3 from J, leaving 8 bases between them. This clonotype was obtained from a girl between 10 and 17 years old in good health and CMV-seronegative. This rearrangement joins TRBV6-5 to TRBJ2-1; D call uncertain. Sequenced sample: PBMCs. The CDR3 nucleotides are TGTGCCAGCAGTTACCGCGACAACTACAATGAGCAGTTCTTC. Residues: CASSYRDNYNEQFF.